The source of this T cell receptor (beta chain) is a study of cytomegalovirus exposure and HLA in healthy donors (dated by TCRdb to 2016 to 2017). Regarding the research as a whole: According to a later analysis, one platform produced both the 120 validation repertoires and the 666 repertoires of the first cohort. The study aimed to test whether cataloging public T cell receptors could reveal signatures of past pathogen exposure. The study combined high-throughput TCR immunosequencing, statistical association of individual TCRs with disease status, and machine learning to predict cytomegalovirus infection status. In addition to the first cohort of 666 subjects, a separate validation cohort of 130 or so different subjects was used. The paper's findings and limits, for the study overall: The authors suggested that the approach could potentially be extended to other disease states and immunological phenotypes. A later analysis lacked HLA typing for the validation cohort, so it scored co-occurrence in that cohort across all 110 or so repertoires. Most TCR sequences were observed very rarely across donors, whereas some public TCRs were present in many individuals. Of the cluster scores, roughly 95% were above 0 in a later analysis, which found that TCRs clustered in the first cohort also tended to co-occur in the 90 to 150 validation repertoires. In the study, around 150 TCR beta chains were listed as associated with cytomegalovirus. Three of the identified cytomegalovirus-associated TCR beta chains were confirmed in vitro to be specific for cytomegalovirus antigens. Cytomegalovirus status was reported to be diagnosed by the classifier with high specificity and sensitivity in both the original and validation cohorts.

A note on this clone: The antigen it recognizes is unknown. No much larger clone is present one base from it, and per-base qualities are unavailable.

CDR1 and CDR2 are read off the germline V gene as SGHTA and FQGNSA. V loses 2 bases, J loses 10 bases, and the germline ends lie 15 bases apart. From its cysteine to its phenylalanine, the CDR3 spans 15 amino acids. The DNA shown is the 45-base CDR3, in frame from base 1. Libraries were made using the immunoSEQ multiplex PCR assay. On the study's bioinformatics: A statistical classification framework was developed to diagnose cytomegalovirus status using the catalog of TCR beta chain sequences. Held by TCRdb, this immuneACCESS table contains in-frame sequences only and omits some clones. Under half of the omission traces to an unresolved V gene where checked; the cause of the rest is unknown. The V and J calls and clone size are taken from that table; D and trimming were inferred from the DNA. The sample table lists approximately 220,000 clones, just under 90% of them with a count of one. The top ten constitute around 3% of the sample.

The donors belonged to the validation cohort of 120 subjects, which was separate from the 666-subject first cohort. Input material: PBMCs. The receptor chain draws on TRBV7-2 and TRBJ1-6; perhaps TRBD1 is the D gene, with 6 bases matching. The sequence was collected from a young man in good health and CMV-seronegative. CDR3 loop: CASSLPGGVESPLHF. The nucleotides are TGTGCCAGCAGCTTACCTGGGGGCGTAGAGTCACCCCTCCACTTT.